The rows below give T cell receptor beta chains drawn from one sample of a study of siplizumab effects on memory and regulatory T cells. The data were produced by immunoSEQ multiplex PCR, yet TCRdb's version contains in-frame clones alone and is incomplete. The sample consists of some 96,000 clones, approximately 94% of them appearing once. Sequencing was performed on non-Treg CD4+ T cells sorted from blood. All receptors derive from a human donor in good health. Both conserved end residues are part of each CDR3. Each record gives: V gene, J gene, D gene, clone size, CDR3 protein, CDR3 DNA. A D gene is named only where the DNA matches it firmly. Some rows have no size entry. The others give once, few or many, or a class for an expanded clone.

>TRBV28|TRBJ2-7|-|few
CASSGIGELNEQYF
TGTGCCAGCAGCGGGATTGGGGAGTTAAACGAGCAGTACTTC
>TRBV28|TRBJ2-3|-|-
CASSDSGVDTQYF
TGTGCCAGCAGTGACTCAGGGGTGGATACGCAGTATTTT
>TRBV7-7|TRBJ1-4|-|-
CHIGAEKLFF
TGCCATATTGGGGCTGAAAAACTGTTTTTT
>TRBV6-1|TRBJ1-3|-|-
CASSEGWGNSGNTIYF
TGTGCCAGCAGTGAAGGGTGGGGGAACTCTGGAAACACCATATATTTT
>TRBV5-1|TRBJ2-5|TRBD2|-
CASSLALAGGQETQYF
TGCGCCAGCAGCTTGGCCCTAGCGGGAGGGCAAGAGACCCAGTACTTC
>TRBV5-6|TRBJ2-1|-|-
CASSLGSGYEQFF
TGTGCCAGCAGCTTAGGATCGGGTTATGAGCAGTTCTTC
>TRBV7-9|TRBJ2-1|-|-
CASSSEGYGNEQFF
TGTGCCAGCAGCTCCGAAGGTTACGGGAATGAGCAGTTCTTC
>TRBV19|TRBJ2-3|-|-
CASSIGRSTDTQYF
TGTGCCAGTAGTATAGGAAGGAGCACAGATACGCAGTATTTT
>TRBV30|TRBJ2-5|TRBD2|-
CAWSGSSGQETQYF
TGTGCCTGGAGTGGATCTAGCGGGCAAGAGACCCAGTACTTC
>TRBV5-1|TRBJ2-3|-|-
CASSFGWADTQYF
TGCGCCAGCAGCTTTGGCTGGGCAGATACGCAGTATTTT
>TRBV19|TRBJ2-3|TRBD2|-
CASSTQSSGSQYF
TGTGCCAGTAGTACCCAATCTAGCGGAAGTCAGTATTTT
>TRBV27|TRBJ1-2|TRBD1|-
CASSRPGGWDGYTF
TGTGCCAGCAGTCGGCCAGGGGGCTGGGATGGCTACACCTTC
>TRBV18|TRBJ2-3|-|-
CASSPLERGGSDTQYF
TGTGCCAGCTCACCCCTCGAGAGGGGTGGATCAGATACGCAGTATTTT
>TRBV19|TRBJ2-7|TRBD1|-
CASSFRDRGQEQYF
TGTGCCAGTAGTTTCCGGGACAGGGGGCAAGAGCAGTACTTC
>TRBV10-3|TRBJ1-3|-|-
CAISGSRGGGSGNTIYF
TGTGCCATCAGTGGCTCAAGGGGAGGTGGCTCTGGAAACACCATATATTTT
>TRBV27|TRBJ1-1|-|-
CASSYSAVNTEAFF
TGTGCCAGCAGTTATTCAGCGGTGAACACTGAAGCTTTCTTT
>TRBV7-7|TRBJ2-2|-|-
CASSRGASNTGELFF
TGTGCTAGCAGCCGCGGGGCGTCGAACACCGGGGAGCTGTTTTTT
>TRBV18|TRBJ2-5|-|-
CASSLRASKETQYF
TGTGCCAGCTCACTGCGAGCAAGCAAAGAGACCCAGTACTTC
>TRBV11-3|TRBJ1-1|-|-
CASSLDPERGTEAFF
TGTGCCAGCAGCTTAGATCCGGAGAGGGGCACTGAAGCTTTCTTT
>TRBV5-4|TRBJ1-2|TRBD1|once
CASSRQGAGYGYTF
TGTGCCAGCAGTAGACAGGGGGCGGGCTATGGCTACACCTTC
>TRBV5-5|TRBJ2-1|-|-
CASSWRVGDEKQFF
TGTGCCAGCAGCTGGCGGGTCGGGGACGAAAAGCAGTTCTTC
>TRBV4-2|TRBJ2-1|-|-
CASSQVHFLGAMENEQFF
TGTGCCAGCAGCCAAGTCCATTTCCTAGGGGCCATGGAGAATGAGCAGTTCTTC
>TRBV9|TRBJ2-5|-|-
CASSPRGATQETQYF
TGTGCCAGCAGCCCCCGGGGGGCTACACAAGAGACCCAGTACTTC
>TRBV23-1|TRBJ2-2|TRBD1|-
CASSPGQSNTGELFF
TGCGCCAGCAGCCCGGGACAGTCGAACACCGGGGAGCTGTTTTTT
>TRBV19|TRBJ2-2|-|-
CASSSAPGGGNGELFF
TGTGCCAGTTCCTCTGCTCCAGGGGGAGGGAACGGGGAGCTGTTTTTT
>TRBV23-1|TRBJ2-2|-|-
CASSQSLVGDTGELFF
TGCGCCAGCAGTCAATCCCTTGTTGGAGACACCGGGGAGCTGTTTTTT
>TRBV6-5|TRBJ2-7|-|-
CASSYASGSRPYEQYF
TGTGCCAGCAGTTATGCGTCGGGGTCGAGGCCCTACGAGCAGTACTTC
>TRBV18|TRBJ2-1|-|-
CASSPGLAWNEQFF
TGTGCCAGCTCACCAGGGCTAGCGTGGAATGAGCAGTTCTTC
>TRBV6-1|TRBJ2-1|TRBD2|once
CASSEVAGLGFF
TGTGCCAGCAGTGAGGTAGCGGGCTTGGGGTTCTTC
>TRBV4-1|TRBJ2-6|TRBD1|-
CASSQETGGSGANVLTF
TGCGCCAGCAGCCAAGAGACAGGGGGCTCTGGGGCCAACGTCCTGACTTTC
>TRBV30|TRBJ2-2|-|-
CAWIRQASNTGELFF
TGTGCCTGGATCCGACAGGCTTCGAACACCGGGGAGCTGTTTTTT
>TRBV19|TRBJ2-2|-|-
CASSGRQGVQGTGELFF
TGTGCCAGTAGCGGGAGACAGGGAGTACAGGGCACCGGGGAGCTGTTTTTT
>TRBV5-4|TRBJ2-3|-|-
CASTASRGSTDTQYF
TGTGCCAGCACCGCGTCTCGCGGGTCCACAGATACGCAGTATTTT
>TRBV5-1|TRBJ2-2|-|few
CASSPGDRNTGELFF
TGCGCCAGCAGCCCGGGGGACAGGAACACCGGGGAGCTGTTTTTT
>TRBV25-1|TRBJ2-1|-|-
CASSPLFLGEREQFF
TGTGCCAGCAGTCCCCTTTTCTTGGGGGAGCGTGAGCAGTTCTTC
>TRBV6-5|TRBJ1-2|-|-
CASSRDSVMGGYTF
TGTGCCAGCAGCAGAGACAGTGTGATGGGTGGCTACACCTTC
>TRBV27|TRBJ1-4|-|-
CASSLRLQGPNEKLFF
TGTGCCAGCAGTTTAAGGTTGCAGGGACCTAATGAAAAACTGTTTTTT
>TRBV27|TRBJ1-2|TRBD1|once
CASSFIGRAGGPNYGYTF
TGTGCCAGCAGTTTCATCGGACGTGCAGGGGGCCCTAACTATGGCTACACCTTC
>TRBV29-1|TRBJ2-1|TRBD2|-
CSVVGWASGRREQFF
TGCAGCGTTGTCGGTTGGGCTAGCGGGAGAAGAGAGCAGTTCTTC
>TRBV5-1|TRBJ2-5|TRBD1|few
CASSRGTGRQETQYF
TGCGCCAGCAGCCGCGGGACAGGAAGACAAGAGACCCAGTACTTC
>TRBV5-5|TRBJ2-7|TRBD1|few
CASTPGTGRSYEQYF
TGTGCCAGCACCCCCGGGACAGGACGCTCCTACGAGCAGTACTTC
>TRBV2|TRBJ2-2|-|-
CASRTIGYGDTGELFF
TGTGCCAGCAGGACGATTGGATACGGGGACACCGGGGAGCTGTTTTTT
>TRBV9|TRBJ2-5|-|-
CASSRIKEETQYF
TGTGCCAGCAGCCGTATAAAGGAAGAGACCCAGTACTTC
>TRBV18|TRBJ1-3|-|-
CASSPGTGLFFGNTIYF
-
>TRBV18|TRBJ2-2|-|-
CASSPVLTGELFF
TGTGCCAGCTCACCCGTCCTCACCGGGGAGCTGTTTTTT
>TRBV5-4|TRBJ2-1|TRBD1|-
CASTSSGTGTHNEQFF
TGTGCCAGCACGAGTTCCGGGACAGGGACGCACAATGAGCAGTTCTTC
>TRBV28|TRBJ1-2|-|-
CAADQGGYGYTF
TGTGCCGCAGATCAAGGGGGCTATGGCTACACCTTC
>TRBV27|TRBJ2-7|TRBD2|-
CASSFLTSGAYEQYF
TGTGCCAGCAGTTTTTTGACTAGCGGCGCCTACGAGCAGTACTTC
>TRBV7-2|TRBJ2-3|TRBD2|once
CASSLTGTSRTDTQYF
TGTGCCAGCAGCTTGACCGGGACTAGCCGCACAGATACGCAGTATTTT
>TRBV30|TRBJ2-7|-|-
CAWSAGQQSYEQYF
TGTGCCTGGTCGGCGGGACAGCAGTCCTACGAGCAGTACTTC
>TRBV7-9|TRBJ1-2|-|-
CASSFERVRNGYTF
TGTGCCAGCAGCTTCGAACGGGTCCGCAATGGCTACACCTTC